A single sample gave rise to the 31 T cell receptor beta chains below, sequenced in a study of shared clonotypes between healthy human individuals. Sequencing was performed with immunoSEQ multiplex PCR; in TCRdb, only in-frame clones are kept and a portion is missing. The sample lists about 580,000 clones, roughly 98% occurring once. As defined, naive CD8 cells were CD45RO-negative and positively selected for CCR7, with terminally differentiated effector memory CD45RA+ cells excluded. The source material was naive CD8+ T cells sorted from blood. The receptors here all came from a man aged 30 to 45 in good health.

This CDR3 is CASSPPGLNTGELFF. CDR3 nucleotides: TGTGCCAGCAGTCCGCCGGGGCTTAACACCGGGGAGCTGTTTTTT. The gene calls are TRBV28 and TRBJ2-2; D may match TRBD1 or TRBD2 (5 bases each). Germline-derived CDR1 and CDR2 are MDHEN and SYDVKM. V was pared by 5 bases and J by 2 bases, with 12 bases between. CDR3 length: 15 residues.

The chain links TRBV27 to TRBJ2-7; D may match TRBD1 or TRBD2 (5 bases each). Germline V gene sequence: CDR1 MNHEY, CDR2 SMNVEV (reference sequence). V gave up 5 bases and J gave up 7 bases, with 15 bases separating them. CDR3 length: 13 residues. CDR3 in amino acids: CASSRPGTREQYF. CDR3 bases: TGTGCCAGCAGTCGCCCCGGGACCCGAGAGCAGTACTTC.

The table lists this clone with a count of one. The V and J genes are TRBV2 and TRBJ2-1, with unresolved D. Deletions cut 10 bases from V and 6 bases from J, with 7 bases between. Per the germline V gene, CDR1 is SNHLY and CDR2 is FYNNEI. The CDR3 runs 10 residues. CDR3 DNA sequence: TGTGCCACCACAGCCAATGAGCAGTTCTTC. Amino acids: CATTANEQFF.

The chain carries TRBV28 and TRBJ2-7; D might be TRBD2 (7 bases). Germline V lookup: CDR1 MDHEN, CDR2 SYDVKM. The germline V and J ends were trimmed by 8 bases and 6 bases, with 20 bases remaining between them. The CDR3 totals 14 residues. CDR3 amino acids: CASPEGGGPGEQYF. The CDR3 nucleotides read TGTGCCAGCCCGGAAGGGGGAGGGCCTGGCGAGCAGTACTTC.

The CDR3 coding sequence is TGTGCCAGCAGTGATACAGGCCGAAACAATGAGCAGTTCTTC. Its protein is CASSDTGRNNEQFF. V and J are TRBV2 and TRBJ2-1; weak D call: TRBD1 (5 bases). The germline gives CDR1 SNHLY, CDR2 FYNNEI. Trimming shortened V by 3 bases and J by 5 bases, and 11 bases separated the two germline ends. The length of the CDR3 is 14 residues.

The chain combines TRBV28 with TRBJ2-3, with D unresolved. The CDR3 is 13 amino acids. The V end was cut by 5 bases, the J end by 2 bases, with 8 bases between. Germline lookup yields CDR1 MDHEN and CDR2 SYDVKM. CDR3 sequence: CASSMKFTDTQYF. The CDR3 DNA sequence: TGTGCCAGCAGTATGAAATTCACAGATACGCAGTATTTT.

The rearrangement joins TRBV7-2 to TRBJ2-5; 11 nucleotides match TRBD2. Germline CDR1 and CDR2: SGHTA and FQGNSA. There are 16 residues in the CDR3. V trimming: 4 bases; J trimming: 5 bases; junction bases outside the gene matches: 9. CDR3 protein: CASSSFTSGSRETQYF. In DNA, the CDR3 is TGTGCCAGCAGCTCCTTTACTAGCGGGAGCAGGGAGACCCAGTACTTC.

The rearrangement links TRBV9 to TRBJ2-3, with unresolved D. V was pared by 4 bases and J by 2 bases, with 8 bases between. The CDR3 runs to 13 residues. The germline gives CDR1 SGDLS, CDR2 YYNGEE. CDR3 sequence reads: CASSRLSTDTQYF. CDR3 sequence (DNA): TGTGCCAGCAGCAGACTGTCCACAGATACGCAGTATTTT.

V is TRBV2 and J is TRBJ2-5; D is tentatively TRBD1 or TRBD2 (5 bases each). The CDR3 extends over 10 amino acids. Germline loops: CDR1 SNHLY, CDR2 FYNNEI. V was shortened by 8 bases and J by 9 bases, with 10 bases between the two germline ends. The CDR3: CASRGVAQYF. CDR3 bases: TGTGCCAGCCGAGGGGTTGCCCAGTACTTC. Looking up the rest from reference TRBV2 and TRBJ2-5 gives the full variable domain: EPEVTQTPSHQVTQMGQEVILRCVPISNHLYFYWYRQILGQKVEFLVSFYNNEISEKSEIFDDQFSVERPDGSNFTLKIRSTKLEDSAMYFCASRGVAQYFGPGTRLLVL.

The chain links TRBV6-5 to TRBJ2-1; 8 bases are shared with TRBD1. This CDR3 has 14 amino acids. Germline V lookup: CDR1 MNHEY, CDR2 SVGAGI. The V and J ends lost 1 base and 6 bases, in that order; junction bases with no gene match: 2. The CDR3 sequence is CASSYLGQGNEQFF. CDR3 coding DNA: TGTGCCAGCAGTTACTTAGGACAGGGCAATGAGCAGTTCTTC.

The chain employs TRBV6-5 and TRBJ1-3, with TRBD1 as a possible D gene (6 bases). This CDR3 is 14 amino acids long. CDR1 is MNHEY, CDR2 SVGAGI, per germline. V was shortened by 6 bases and J by 3 bases, with 12 bases between the two germline ends. Here the CDR3 DNA reads TGTGCCAGCAGCTCAGGGGCAATTGGAAACACCATATATTTT. This translates into CASSSGAIGNTIYF.

The chain joins TRBV7-9 to TRBJ2-7, with D possibly being TRBD1 or TRBD2 (5 bases each). Germline CDR1 SEHNR, CDR2 FQNEAQ (reference sequence). The CDR3 loop spans 16 amino acids. Deletions cut 4 bases from V and 1 base from J, with 17 bases between. The CDR3 sequence is CASSSRDLALSYEQYF. DNA of the CDR3: TGTGCCAGCAGCTCCCGGGACCTCGCCTTGTCCTACGAGCAGTACTTC.

V gene TRBV9 combines with J gene TRBJ2-3, with unresolved D. Trimming took 3 bases from V and 1 from J, leaving 9 bases between them. Per the germline V gene, CDR1 is SGDLS and CDR2 is YYNGEE. This CDR3 is 14 amino acids long. CDR3 nucleotide sequence: TGTGCCAGCAGCGCCCCGCCAGGCACAGATACGCAGTATTTT. This sequence encodes CASSAPPGTDTQYF.

The DNA of the CDR3 is TGCGCCAGCAGCCAAGATTCGGGGACAGTTAACTACGAGCAGTACTTC. Translation: CASSQDSGTVNYEQYF. The chain carries TRBV4-1 and TRBJ2-7; 7 bases are shared with TRBD1. The CDR3 totals 16 residues. CDR1 and CDR2 from the germline V gene are MGHRA and YSYEKL. The trim removed 0 bases at V and 3 bases at J, leaving 8 bases unmatched.

The CDR3 sequence: CASSEGTPRETQYF. For the CDR3, the DNA is TGTGCCAGCAGTGAAGGGACGCCCAGGGAGACCCAGTACTTC. The gene calls are TRBV6-1 and TRBJ2-5; D remains ambiguous. Germline CDR1 is MNHNS and CDR2 is SASEGT. This CDR3 contains 14 residues. With 1 base removed from V and 5 bases from J, the gap between germline ends came to 11 bases.

This clone was counted once. The same CDR3 can be traced to other DNA sequences in this sample. V gene TRBV9 combines with J gene TRBJ2-7, with D possibly being TRBD1 (6 bases). The CDR3 covers 13 residues. V lost 0 bases and J 3 bases, leaving 7 bases between the germline ends. Germline V CDR1 and CDR2: SGDLS, YYNGEE. CDR3 protein: CASSVEDSYEQYF. The CDR3 DNA reads as TGTGCCAGCAGCGTAGAGGACAGCTACGAGCAGTACTTC.

In nucleotides, the CDR3 is TGTGCCAGCAGCGACATCCGGGAAACCTACGAGCAGTACTTC. Its translation: CASSDIRETYEQYF. This rearrangement joins TRBV7-9 to TRBJ2-7, with a possible D match to TRBD2 (5 bases). V was clipped by 5 bases and J by 2 bases, with 13 bases between them. Germline V gene sequence: CDR1 SEHNR, CDR2 FQNEAQ (reference sequence). The CDR3 sequence is 14 residues long.

The CDR3 spells CATSRARGQGDQPQHF. CDR3 coding DNA: TGTGCCACCAGCAGAGCCAGGGGACAGGGCGATCAGCCCCAGCATTTT. The rearrangement uses TRBV15 and TRBJ1-5; 9 nucleotides align to TRBD1. Losses at the gene ends were 1 base for V and 5 bases for J; bases not matched to a gene: 6. The CDR3 has 16 residues. Looked up from germline, CDR1 is LNHNV and CDR2 is YYDKDF (reference sequence).

V gene TRBV13 combines with J gene TRBJ2-1, with a weak D call TRBD2 (5 bases). The CDR3 extends over 15 amino acids. The germline CDR1 and CDR2 sequences are PRHDT and FYEKMQ (reference sequence). Between the trimmed V and J ends, which lost 8 bases and 8 bases, there was a span of 22 bases. CDR3 residues: CASGSFGEVGDEQFF. The DNA for the CDR3 is TGTGCCAGCGGAAGCTTCGGGGAAGTCGGCGATGAGCAGTTCTTC.

V and J are TRBV4-3 and TRBJ1-5; D gene ambiguous. CDR3 length: 15 residues. Trimming left V 0 bases short and J 5 bases short, with 11 bases between. Germline V gene data show CDR1 as LGHNA and CDR2 as YSLEER. The CDR3 DNA reads as TGCGCCAGCAGCCAAGATCCGGAGTGGGATCAGCCCCAGCATTTT. Its translation: CASSQDPEWDQPQHF.

As regards this clone: Other DNA sequences in this specimen translate into the identical CDR3. V is TRBV14 and J is TRBJ1-1; D call uncertain. CDR1 and CDR2 from the germline V gene are SGHDN and FVKESK. The CDR3 has 13 residues. V was shortened by 1 base and J by 0 bases, with 3 bases between the two germline ends. DNA of the CDR3: TGTGCCAGCAGCCAAGGGGTGAACACTGAAGCTTTCTTT. This codes for CASSQGVNTEAFF.

Here the CDR3 reads CSVGEGRSYNEQFF. In DNA form, the CDR3 reads TGCAGCGTTGGAGAAGGGCGAAGTTACAATGAGCAGTTCTTC. J is TRBJ2-1 and V is TRBV29-1; D is unclear. This CDR3 spans 14 amino acids. Germline V gene lookup returns CDR1 SQVTM and CDR2 ANQGSEA. V was shortened by 4 bases and J by 4 bases, with 14 bases between the two germline ends.

The V gene is TRBV5-5, the J gene TRBJ1-2; 11 bases map to TRBD1. This CDR3 comprises 16 residues. J gave up 4 bases and V 4 bases, and 9 bases lay outside the gene matches. Germline CDR1 reads SGHKS; CDR2 reads YYEKEE (reference sequence). The CDR3 sequence is CASSPIRTGGGYGYTF. DNA for the CDR3: TGTGCCAGCAGCCCGATTCGGACAGGGGGCGGCTATGGCTACACCTTC.

The J gene is TRBJ2-7, the V gene TRBV6-5, with 11 nucleotides matching TRBD1. The CDR3 sequence is 14 residues long. Per germline, CDR1 MNHEY and CDR2 SVGAGI. The V gene end was trimmed by 5 bases and the J gene end by 3 bases; junction bases not matched to a gene: 3. Here the CDR3 DNA reads TGTGCCAGCAGTATTGGGACAGGGGGCTACGAGCAGTACTTC. As protein: CASSIGTGGYEQYF.

The V gene is TRBV7-9, the J gene TRBJ2-1; 14 bases are shared with TRBD2. Germline V gene sequence: CDR1 SEHNR, CDR2 FQNEAQ (reference sequence). V gave up 6 bases and J gave up 7 bases; unmatched junction bases: 2. This CDR3 is built from 14 residues. Written as DNA, the CDR3 is TGTGCCAGCAGGGGACTAGCGGGAGAAAATGAGCAGTTCTTC. It yields the protein CASRGLAGENEQFF. Together with reference TRBV7-9 and TRBJ2-1, the CDR3 gives the full variable domain: DTGVSQNPRHKITKRGQNVTFRCDPISEHNRLYWYRQTLGQGPEFLTYFQNEAQLEKSRLLSDRFSAERPKGSFSTLEIQRTEQGDSAMYLCASRGLAGENEQFFGPGTRLTVL.

The CDR3 region is CASSLPAGGSGVHNEQFF. In DNA, the CDR3 is TGTGCCAGCAGCCTACCCGCCGGAGGTAGCGGGGTGCACAATGAGCAGTTCTTC. The V call is TRBV7-2, the J call TRBJ2-1; 8 nucleotides match TRBD2. Germline lookup yields CDR1 SGHTA and CDR2 FQGNSA. CDR3 length: 18 residues. Losses at the gene ends were 5 bases for V and 5 bases for J; bases not matched to a gene: 17.

The chain has TRBV7-9 and TRBJ1-5; D uncertain. The length of the CDR3 is 13 residues. Germline values: CDR1 SEHNR, CDR2 FQNEAQ (reference sequence). V lost 7 bases to trimming and J lost 0 bases, with 7 bases between them. The CDR3 region has the DNA TGTGCCAGCAACGACGGTAGCAATCAGCCCCAGCATTTT. Residues: CASNDGSNQPQHF.

V usage is TRBV7-8 and J usage is TRBJ1-5, with D tentatively TRBD1 (5 bases). The CDR3 has 15 amino acids. Per germline, CDR1 SGHVS and CDR2 FQNEAQ. The germline V and J ends were trimmed by 7 bases and 2 bases, with 15 bases remaining between them. The CDR3 DNA reads as TGTGCCAGCACCCCCCGAGGGGATGGCAATCAGCCCCAGCATTTT. This sequence encodes CASTPRGDGNQPQHF.

This clone turned up a few times. V gene TRBV4-1 combines with J gene TRBJ2-1; D unresolved. Per the germline V gene, CDR1 is MGHRA and CDR2 is YSYEKL. V dropped 1 base and J dropped 0 bases, with 7 bases sitting between them. The CDR3 runs to 15 residues. DNA of the CDR3: TGCGCCAGCAGCCAAGGTACTGGCTCCTACAATGAGCAGTTCTTC. Translating gives CASSQGTGSYNEQFF.

V and J are TRBV11-2 and TRBJ2-1, with 8 bases lining up with TRBD1. This CDR3 has 15 residues. Germline V gene data show CDR1 as SGHAT and CDR2 as FQNNGV. V was pared by 4 bases and J by 6 bases, with 8 bases of the junction left unmatched. The CDR3 DNA reads TGTGCCAGCAGCTACCGGGACAGGAGCCCCAATGAGCAGTTCTTC. Its protein is CASSYRDRSPNEQFF.

J is TRBJ2-3 and V is TRBV29-1; a weak D match, TRBD2 (6 bases). In germline, CDR1 is SQVTM, CDR2 ANQGSEA. This CDR3 spans 18 amino acids. V lost 1 base and J lost 2, with 22 bases in between. CDR3 amino acids: CSVEGQSGLGRYTDTQYF. The CDR3 DNA is TGCAGCGTTGAAGGCCAATCGGGACTGGGGAGGTACACAGATACGCAGTATTTT.